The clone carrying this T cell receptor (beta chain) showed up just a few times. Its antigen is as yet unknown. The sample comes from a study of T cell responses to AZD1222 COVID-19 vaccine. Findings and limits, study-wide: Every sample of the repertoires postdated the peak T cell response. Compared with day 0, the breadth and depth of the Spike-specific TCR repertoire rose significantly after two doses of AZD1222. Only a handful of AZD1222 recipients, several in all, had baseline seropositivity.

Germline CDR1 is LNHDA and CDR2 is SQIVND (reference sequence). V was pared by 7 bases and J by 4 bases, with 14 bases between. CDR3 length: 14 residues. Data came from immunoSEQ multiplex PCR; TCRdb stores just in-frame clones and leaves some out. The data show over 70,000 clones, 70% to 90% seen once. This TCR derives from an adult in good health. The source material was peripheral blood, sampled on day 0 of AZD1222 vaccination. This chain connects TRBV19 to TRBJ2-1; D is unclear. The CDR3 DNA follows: TGTGCCAGTACCCAGTATTTTGGGTACAATGAGCAGTTCTTC. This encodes CASTQYFGYNEQFF.